This entry lists 19 T cell receptor beta chains sequenced from one sample in a study of T cell clonality in common variable immunodeficiency. Study-wide findings and caveats: Reportedly, TCR beta sequences from common variable immunodeficiency showed fewer deletions and N-nucleotide insertions.

TCRdb keeps only in-frame clones here, not all; method: immunoSEQ multiplex PCR. The repertoire shows around 13,000 clones, none seen only once; the top ten take roughly 9.5%. No antigen is known for these receptors. Sequenced sample: peripheral blood mononuclear cells. These receptors were obtained from a human donor with common variable immunodeficiency.

This clone came up a few times. Read sequence stops 3 residues before the CDR3 end, and the germline J gene provides the missing end. The gene calls are TRBV7-2 and TRBJ2-5, with 7 nucleotides matching TRBD2. Germline V gene data show CDR1 as SGHTA and CDR2 as FQGNSA. The V and J ends lost 5 bases and 1 base, in that order; junction bases with no gene match: 7. This CDR3 region has 15 residues. The CDR3 protein is CASSQTRLAQETQYF. Incomplete CDR3 DNA: TGTGCCAGCAGCCAAACCAGACTAGCCCAAGAGACC.

As for this clone: The sequence runs out 3 residues before the end of the CDR3; the remainder is reconstructed from the germline J gene. The rearrangement links TRBV20-1 to TRBJ2-3; 9 positions agree with TRBD2. The CDR3 runs 16 residues. The germline V gene encodes CDR1 DFQATT and CDR2 SNEGSKA (reference sequence). After removal of 1 base from V and 0 bases from J, the junction contained 5 bases not matched to a gene. CDR3: CSARVAGGRSTDTQYF. The part of the CDR3 DNA that was read is TGCAGTGCTAGAGTTGCGGGGGGGCGAAGCACAGATACG.

This clone was seen only a few times. The sequenced fragment ends 3 residues before the CDR3 boundary, so the rest is inferred from the germline J gene. The V gene is TRBV2, the J gene TRBJ2-1; 7 bases fit TRBD2. The germline CDR1 and CDR2 sequences are SNHLY and FYNNEI. Trimming at V came to 10 bases and at J to 4 bases, leaving 7 bases not matched to a gene. CDR3 length equals 13 residues. CDR3 sequence reads: CANTGGGYNEQFF. Partial CDR3 DNA: TGTGCCAATACGGGGGGAGGATACAATGAG.

To note about this clone: The read is 3 residues too short to cover the CDR3 end, so that end is filled in from the germline J gene. The genes are TRBV20-1 and TRBJ2-5, with 10 bases lining up with TRBD2. J gave up 2 bases and V 0 bases, and 0 bases lay outside the gene matches. CDR1 is DFQATT, CDR2 SNEGSKA, per germline (reference sequence). There are 14 residues in the CDR3. The sequenced CDR3 bases are TGCAGTGCTAGAGAGACTAGCGGGCAAGAGACC. It encodes CSARETSGQET. The complete CDR3 protein is CSARETSGQETQYF.

A few counts support this clone. The read stops 3 residues short of the end of the CDR3; the missing end is completed from the germline J gene. This rearrangement joins TRBV30 to TRBJ2-5; TRBD2 aligns across 11 bases. CDR1 and CDR2 (germline): GTSNPN, SVGIG (reference sequence). Trimming cost V 4 bases and J 0 bases; bases outside gene matches: 7. The CDR3 consists of 16 residues. The CDR3 is CAWMRGGLADQETQYF. CDR3 DNA (partial): TGTGCCTGGATGAGGGGGGGACTAGCGGACCAAGAGACC.

This clone came up a few times. The read is 3 residues too short to cover the CDR3 end, so that end is filled in from the germline J gene. The chain combines TRBV7-6 with TRBJ2-5; TRBD2 matches 11 bases. Trimming at V came to 5 bases and at J to 1 base, leaving 9 bases not matched to a gene. Germline V gives CDR1 SGHVS, CDR2 FNYEAQ. The CDR3 is made up of 17 amino acids. The part of the CDR3 DNA that was read is TGTGCCAGCAGCCTTACACTAGCGGGGGCTTTCCAAGAGACC. It codes for CASSLTLAGAFQET. The whole CDR3 protein reads CASSLTLAGAFQETQYF.

This clone was detected ten times or more. The missing CDR3 end, 3 residues past where the read stops, is filled in from the germline J gene. V is TRBV2 and J is TRBJ1-2; 9 nucleotides agree with TRBD1. The CDR3 consists of 16 residues. The germline CDR1 and CDR2 sequences are SNHLY and FYNNEI. The CDR3 spells CASSEERGTGLNGYTF. CDR3 bases read: TGTGCCAGCAGTGAAGAACGCGGGACAGGGTTAAACGGC. The whole variable domain, remainder taken from reference TRBV2 and TRBJ1-2, is EPEVTQTPSHQVTQMGQEVILRCVPISNHLYFYWYRQILGQKVEFLVSFYNNEISEKSEIFDDQFSVERPDGSNFTLKIRSTKLEDSAMYFCASSEERGTGLNGYTFGSGTRLTVV.

This clone was observed a handful of times. From the germline J gene comes the end of the CDR3, since the read stops 3 residues before it. This chain connects TRBV7-6 to TRBJ2-4, with TRBD2 as a possible D gene (5 bases). Trimming removed 4 bases from V and 7 bases from J, with 11 bases in between. The CDR3 sequence is 13 residues long. CDR1 and CDR2 (germline): SGHVS, FNYEAQ. The CDR3 sequence: CASSSGPGNIQYF. The covered CDR3 bases are TGTGCCAGCAGCTCCGGCCCGGGGAACATT.

About this clone itself: The read finishes 3 residues shy of the CDR3 end, and the germline J gene is used to complete it. This rearrangement joins TRBV18 to TRBJ2-6; D possibly uses TRBD1 or TRBD2 (5 bases each). The V gene lost 1 base and the J gene lost 2 bases, with 27 bases spanning the gap. The CDR3 consists of 22 residues. Germline V gene sequence: CDR1 KGHSH, CDR2 LQKENI. The CDR3 bases that were read are TGTGCCAGCTCACCACGTGACATAAGAGGGGTTCAACCTTGGGCTGGGGCCAACGTC. Residues: CASSPRDIRGVQPWAGANV. The CDR3 reads in full as CASSPRDIRGVQPWAGANVLTF.

Partial CDR3 DNA: TGTGCCAGCTCGTCAACCGGGAAACTAGGCCAAGAGACC. Protein product: CASSSTGKLGQET. The full CDR3 is CASSSTGKLGQETQYF. The chain links TRBV18 to TRBJ2-5, with D possibly matching TRBD2 (5 bases). The CDR3 goes on 3 residues after the read ends, and that part is filled in from the germline J gene. The V gene lost 6 bases and the J gene lost 1 base, with 18 bases spanning the gap. The germline V gene has CDR1 KGHSH and CDR2 LQKENI. The CDR3 consists of 16 residues.

This clone came up a few times. The read terminates 3 residues before the CDR3 end, so the remaining end is supplied by the germline J gene. The chain employs TRBV30 and TRBJ2-5; D is possibly TRBD1 (6 bases). Trimming pared 4 bases from V and 2 bases from J, leaving 8 bases between. This CDR3 contains 12 residues. Germline CDR1 GTSNPN, CDR2 SVGIG (reference sequence). The sequenced part of the CDR3 DNA is TGTGCCTGGAAAGGACAGCAAGAGACC. Amino acids: CAWKGQQET. The entire CDR3 protein reads CAWKGQQETQYF.

This clone has more than one count but fewer than ten. Read sequence stops 3 residues before the CDR3 end, and the germline J gene provides the missing end. This sequence joins TRBV19 and TRBJ1-5; 7 bases fit TRBD1. Unmatched junction bases numbered 3, after V lost 6 bases and J lost 4 bases. The CDR3 is 13 amino acids. The germline V gene encodes CDR1 LNHDA and CDR2 SQIVND (reference sequence). Incomplete CDR3 DNA: TGTGCCAGTAGGGGGACAGAGAATCAGCCC. Protein sequence: CASRGTENQP. The entire CDR3 is CASRGTENQPQHF. Using reference TRBV19 and TRBJ1-5 for the parts outside the CDR3, the full variable domain is DGGITQSPKYLFRKEGQNVTLSCEQNLNHDAMYWYRQDPGQGLRLIYYSQIVNDFQKGDIAEGYSVSREKKESFPLTVTSAQKNPTAFYLCASRGTENQPQHFGDGTRLSIL.

In this sample, this clone is medium-sized. The CDR3 goes on 3 residues after the read ends, and that part is filled in from the germline J gene. This chain links TRBV19 with TRBJ2-2, with 9 bases matching TRBD2. Trimming at V came to 6 bases and at J to 2 bases, leaving 7 bases not matched to a gene. This CDR3 is 16 amino acids long. The germline V gene encodes CDR1 LNHDA and CDR2 SQIVND (reference sequence). The sequenced part of the CDR3 DNA is TGTGCCAGTAGATCGTGGCGGGGGGGCAACACCGGGGAG. It encodes CASRSWRGGNTGE. Given in full, the CDR3 is CASRSWRGGNTGELFF.

About this clone: Read coverage stops 3 residues before the CDR3 terminus; the germline J gene supplies the remainder. This rearrangement joins TRBV7-9 to TRBJ1-5; D not resolved. Trimming took 5 bases from V and 3 from J, leaving 14 bases between them. The CDR3 spans 15 residues. The germline gives CDR1 SEHNR, CDR2 FQNEAQ (reference sequence). The CDR3 DNA, read in part, is TGTGCCAGCAGCCAGTACGGGGTAGACAATCAGCCC. Its protein product is CASSQYGVDNQP. The entire CDR3 protein reads CASSQYGVDNQPQHF.

This clone was counted many times. The CDR3 end lies 3 residues beyond the end of the read and is filled in from the germline J gene. This chain uses TRBV5-1 with TRBJ1-2; TRBD1 aligns across 7 bases. CDR1 is SGHRS, CDR2 YFSETQ, per germline. V lost 4 bases to trimming and J lost 6 bases; unmatched junction nucleotides: 12. The CDR3 runs to 15 residues. The sequenced part of the CDR3 DNA is TGCGCCAGCAGCAGACGACAGGGCCCGGGGGATGGC. Protein product: CASSRRQGPGDG. The full CDR3 is CASSRRQGPGDGYTF.

Note on this clone: The CDR3 end lies 3 residues beyond the end of the read and is filled in from the germline J gene. The rearrangement joins TRBV7-9 to TRBJ2-7, with 9 bases fitting TRBD1. Unmatched junction bases numbered 5, after V lost 3 bases and J lost 5 bases. The CDR3 has 14 residues. Germline CDR1 is SEHNR and CDR2 is FQNEAQ (reference sequence). The CDR3 loop is CASSLGQGLDEQYF. The CDR3 DNA, read in part, is TGTGCCAGCAGCTTGGGACAGGGTTTAGACGAG.

This clone was counted at least ten times. The DNA ends 3 residues before the CDR3 does, and the rest of the CDR3 is filled in from the germline J gene. V is TRBV20-1 and J is TRBJ2-4; D ambiguous. Trimming removed 2 bases at V and 1 base at J, with 6 bases between. Germline CDR1 DFQATT, CDR2 SNEGSKA (reference sequence). The CDR3 totals 13 residues. The CDR3 region is CSARNQAKNIQYF. The DNA read from the CDR3 is TGCAGTGCTAGAAATCAGGCCAAAAACATT.

CDR3 sequence reads: CASSHPERAYEQYF. CDR3 DNA, as far as it was read: TGTGCCAGTAGCCACCCCGAACGGGCCTACGAG. The chain has TRBV19 and TRBJ2-7; unclear D gene. The read falls 3 residues short of the CDR3 end, and the missing part is taken from the germline J gene. With 6 bases removed from V and 2 bases from J, the gap between germline ends came to 14 bases. The length of the CDR3 is 14 residues. The germline V gene has CDR1 LNHDA and CDR2 SQIVND (reference sequence).

As regards this clone: The missing CDR3 end, 3 residues past where the read stops, is filled in from the germline J gene. The chain joins TRBV2 to TRBJ2-7, with a tentative D call TRBD1 (6 bases). CDR3 length: 13 amino acids. Germline CDR1 reads SNHLY; CDR2 reads FYNNEI. Deletions cut 6 bases from V and 5 bases from J, with 14 bases between. This CDR3 reads CASRPTGRNEQYF. Incomplete CDR3 DNA: TGTGCCAGCAGACCTACAGGGAGAAACGAG.